Below, 3 T cell receptor beta chains from the same sample are listed, as sequenced in a study of blood T cell repertoires in COVID-19 (dated by TCRdb to between 2020 and 2021). The library relied on the immunoSEQ multiplex PCR assay. Not all clones reach the TCRdb copy of this immuneACCESS table, which keeps in-frame sequences only. Checked studies attribute under half of the gap to unresolved V genes and leave the rest unexplained. This sample gives some 190,000 clones in total; roughly 83% of them show up just once. The ten largest clones take up 5.6% of the sample. Sequencing used PBMCs or T cells enriched from blood (not recorded which). The receptors derive from a man aged 35 to 55 with acute COVID-19.

The V call is TRBV27, the J call TRBJ2-3, with TRBD2 matching 7 bases. The CDR3 contains 15 residues. V lost 5 bases, J lost 0 bases, and 5 bases stayed unmatched. The germline CDR1 and CDR2 sequences are MNHEY and SMNVEV (reference sequence). CDR3 protein: CASSRLAASTDTQYF. Written as DNA, the CDR3 is TGTGCCAGCAGTAGGCTAGCGGCTAGCACAGATACGCAGTATTTT.

V and J are TRBV9 and TRBJ1-1; maybe TRBD1 (6 bases). Germline V gives CDR1 SGDLS, CDR2 YYNGEE. The CDR3 sequence is 15 residues long. V lost 3 bases, J lost 0 bases, and 12 bases lay in between. CDR3 amino acids: CASSAGQLLNTEAFF. CDR3 in DNA: TGTGCCAGCAGCGCCGGACAGCTTCTGAACACTGAAGCTTTCTTT.

The rearrangement links TRBV4-1 to TRBJ2-1; perhaps TRBD1 as D (5 bases). CDR1 and CDR2 from the germline V gene are MGHRA and YSYEKL. V was clipped by 3 bases and J by 6 bases, with 18 bases between them. The CDR3 is 16 residues long. The CDR3 loop is CASSQAPQGLGNEQFF. The CDR3, as DNA: TGCGCCAGCAGCCAGGCCCCCCAGGGTTTGGGCAATGAGCAGTTCTTC.